What follows are 2 T cell receptor beta chains derived from one specimen sequenced in a study of shared clonotypes between healthy human individuals (dated by TCRdb to 2019 to 2021). Libraries were prepared through the immunoSEQ multiplex PCR assay. The source is immuneACCESS, and TCRdb retained only in-frame sequences with V and J called. Part of the clones is not carried over; for the studies checked, unresolved V genes explain less than half of this, and the remainder is unexplained. The sample yields a few million clones; around nine tenths were counted once. The ten largest clones take up roughly 0.13% of the sample. The sequencing sample was made of naive CD4+ T cells sorted from blood. The cell subset or site label of this sample denotes: CD45RA+ positively selected. These TCRs come from a man in his late teens or twenties in good health.

This rearrangement joins TRBV6-1 to TRBJ1-1; 7 bases map to TRBD1. V shed 6 bases, J shed 4 bases, and the junction held 5 bases outside the gene matches. The CDR3 runs to 13 residues. CDR1 is MNHNS and CDR2 is SASEGT in the germline V gene. The CDR3 DNA follows: TGTGCCAGCAGCGACAGGGCGGGCACTGAAGCTTTCTTT. Residues: CASSDRAGTEAFF.

The rearrangement uses TRBV5-4 and TRBJ2-3; 7 bases agree with TRBD2. The V gene end was trimmed by 3 bases and the J gene end by 3 bases; junction bases not matched to a gene: 7. The CDR3 sequence is 15 residues long. CDR1 is SGHNT, CDR2 YYREEE, per germline (reference sequence). The CDR3 protein is CASSSPLAGTDTQYF. The CDR3 DNA reads as TGTGCCAGCAGCTCCCCATTAGCGGGTACAGATACGCAGTATTTT.